The 17 T cell receptor beta chains presented below share a single source sample, sequenced in a study of T cells after yellow fever vaccination (dated by TCRdb to between 2018 and 2020). The protocol used for the library was 5' RACE. The instrument given in TCRdb is Illumina HiSeq 2500. Using fastp at Q25 and MiXCR, TCRdb reprocessed the public reads and kept productive beta chains. Entries are consolidated by CDR3 protein sequence, retaining the most common genes and DNA. This sample has about 340,000 distinct CDR3 sequences in its table, and over 8% of those were observed once. The ten largest clones capture about a sixth of the sample. Per the publication, the treatment or condition label means: live attenuated yellow fever vaccine strain. Sequenced material: PBMCs, taken on the day of the first yellow fever vaccination. These receptors came from a man aged 18 to 29 who received the YFV17D yellow fever vaccine.

The table lists this clonotype with a few counts. One end of the junction varies from germline; a read error may be responsible. CDR3 in DNA: TGTGCCAGCTCGCCACCCCCACCAGGGGCCCGCATGAACACTGAAGCTTTCTTT. Protein product: CASSPPPPGARMNTEAFF. The chain has TRBV18 and TRBJ1-1; weak D call: TRBD1 (6 bases). CDR1 and CDR2 (germline): KGHSH, LQKENI. The CDR3 length is 18 residues.

This clonotype was detected many times. The J gene is TRBJ2-1, the V gene TRBV4-3; 10 bases fit TRBD2. The V segment lost 0 bases and the J segment 3 bases; nucleotides outside the gene matches: 2. Germline V gene sequence: CDR1 LGHNA, CDR2 YSLEER. CDR3 length: 16 residues. DNA for the CDR3: TGCGCCAGCAGCCAAGATCCTAGCGGGGGCTACAATGAGCAGTTCTTC. This sequence encodes CASSQDPSGGYNEQFF.

This clonotype showed up just a few times. V is TRBV7-2 and J is TRBJ2-1; TRBD2 aligns across 13 bases. V lost 4 bases to trimming and J lost 8 bases; unmatched junction nucleotides: 5. CDR1 and CDR2 from the germline V gene are SGHTA and FQGNSA. The CDR3 has 15 residues. The CDR3 sequence: CASSSRTSGGYEQFF. CDR3 in DNA: TGTGCCAGCAGCTCTCGGACTAGCGGGGGCTATGAGCAGTTCTTC.

This clonotype was counted a few times. In nucleotides, the CDR3 is TGTGCCAGCAGTTTACCCCGGGGCACCGGGGAGCTGTTTTTT. This encodes CASSLPRGTGELFF. This chain joins TRBV7-2 and TRBJ2-2; D perhaps matches TRBD2 (5 bases). This CDR3 region has 14 residues. Germline loops: CDR1 SGHTA, CDR2 FQGNSA. With 6 bases removed from V and 4 bases from J, the gap between germline ends came to 12 bases.

CDR3 DNA: TGTGCCAGCACCCCCGGCAGGGCCTCTGGAAACACCATATATTTT. Its protein product is CASTPGRASGNTIYF. The chain joins TRBV12-3 or TRBV12-4 to TRBJ1-3; TRBD1 is a possible D gene (5 bases). The V end lost 7 bases, the J end lost 0 bases, and 13 bases lay between the germline ends. The CDR3 sequence is 15 residues long.

This clonotype was found a few times. The V call is TRBV7-9, the J call TRBJ1-1; no firm D call. The CDR3 loop spans 14 amino acids. V dropped 5 bases and J dropped 3 bases, with 13 bases sitting between them. Germline lookup yields CDR1 SEHNR and CDR2 FQNEAQ (reference sequence). The chain's CDR3 is CASSLGRRHTEAFF. The CDR3 coding sequence is TGTGCCAGCAGCCTCGGTAGAAGACACACTGAAGCTTTCTTT.

This clonotype turned up a few times. The chain employs TRBV7-9 and TRBJ1-4, with D maybe TRBD1 (6 bases). The V end lost 5 bases, the J end lost 4 bases, and 14 bases lay between the germline ends. The CDR3 loop spans 15 amino acids. Germline assignment: CDR1 SEHNR and CDR2 FQNEAQ (reference sequence). The CDR3 coding sequence is TGTGCCAGCAGCCTTACCGGACAGAATAATGAAAAACTGTTTTTT. Residues: CASSLTGQNNEKLFF. Drawing the rest from reference TRBV7-9 and TRBJ1-4, the complete variable domain is DTGVSQNPRHKITKRGQNVTFRCDPISEHNRLYWYRQTLGQGPEFLTYFQNEAQLEKSRLLSDRFSAERPKGSFSTLEIQRTEQGDSAMYLCASSLTGQNNEKLFFGSGTQLSVL.

This rearrangement joins TRBV19 to TRBJ2-3, with D possibly TRBD2 on 6 matching bases. Trimming cost V 2 bases and J 4 bases, with 13 bases left between them. The CDR3 has 15 amino acids. In germline, CDR1 is LNHDA, CDR2 SQIVND (reference sequence). The CDR3 bases are TGTGCCAGTAGTATACGACATTCGGGAGCAGATACGCAGTATTTT. Translation gives CASSIRHSGADTQYF. Variable domain in full (rest from reference TRBV19 and TRBJ2-3): DGGITQSPKYLFRKEGQNVTLSCEQNLNHDAMYWYRQDPGQGLRLIYYSQIVNDFQKGDIAEGYSVSREKKESFPLTVTSAQKNPTAFYLCASSIRHSGADTQYFGPGTRLTVL.

The rearrangement links TRBV4-2 to TRBJ2-5; 10 positions match TRBD1. CDR3 size: 15 residues. Germline loops: CDR1 LGHNA, CDR2 YNFKEQ. V lost 2 bases, J lost 2 bases, and 2 bases stayed unmatched. CDR3 coding DNA: TGTGCCAGCAGCCAATCGGACAGGGGGCAAGAGACCCAGTACTTC. Translated: CASSQSDRGQETQYF.

This sequence joins TRBV7-2 and TRBJ2-7, with 8 bases identical to TRBD2. Germline V gives CDR1 SGHTA, CDR2 FQGNSA. The length of the CDR3 is 14 residues. V lost 3 bases, J lost 7 bases, and 8 bases stayed unmatched. CDR3 protein: CASSFYGGGLEQYF. DNA of the CDR3: TGTGCCAGCAGCTTTTACGGGGGGGGACTAGAGCAGTACTTC.

This clonotype was found a few times. The CDR3 here is CASISEGGGGNEQFF. The CDR3, as DNA: TGTGCCAGCATTTCGGAGGGGGGGGGCGGCAATGAGCAGTTCTTC. The chain couples TRBV2 to TRBJ2-1, with D perhaps TRBD2 (7 bases). Germline values: CDR1 SNHLY, CDR2 FYNNEI. The CDR3 has 15 residues. Between the trimmed V and J ends, which lost 7 bases and 6 bases, there was a span of 19 bases.

This clonotype was seen a few times. The chain is built from TRBV20-1 and TRBJ2-5; a possible D gene is TRBD1 (6 bases). The CDR3 extends over 14 amino acids. Germline V gene sequence: CDR1 DFQATT, CDR2 SNEGSKA (reference sequence). V lost 1 base and J lost 2, with 11 bases in between. The CDR3 protein is CSARGTAKQETQYF. The DNA of the CDR3 is TGCAGTGCTAGAGGGACAGCAAAACAAGAGACCCAGTACTTC.

This clonotype has just a few counts. The rearrangement uses TRBV7-9 and TRBJ2-3; maybe TRBD2 (5 bases). The V and J ends lost 3 bases and 7 bases respectively, with 11 bases between them. Germline CDR1 reads SEHNR; CDR2 reads FQNEAQ (reference sequence). This CDR3 spans 13 amino acids. CDR3: CASSFRGTNTQYF. The DNA of the CDR3 is TGTGCCAGCAGCTTCCGGGGTACGAATACGCAGTATTTT.

V and J are TRBV6-1 and TRBJ2-1; D is unclear. Germline assignment: CDR1 MNHNS and CDR2 SASEGT. V was pared by 6 bases and J by 0 bases, with 21 bases between. CDR3 length equals 18 residues. The CDR3 loop is CASSRVARGPTSYNEQFF. The CDR3 coding sequence is TGTGCCAGCAGCCGAGTCGCGCGTGGTCCTACCTCCTACAATGAGCAGTTCTTC.

The chain carries TRBV9 and TRBJ1-1; 10 nucleotides match TRBD1. V dropped 4 bases and J dropped 4; count of bases not matched to a gene: 7. CDR1 and CDR2 from the germline V gene are SGDLS and YYNGEE. There are 15 residues in the CDR3. The CDR3 sequence is CASSPGQGGSTEAFF. In DNA, the CDR3 is TGTGCCAGCAGCCCCGGACAGGGGGGGAGCACTGAAGCTTTCTTT.

This clonotype was observed a handful of times. The CDR3 region is CASSFDMPGFYEQYF. CDR3 in DNA: TGTGCCAGCAGTTTTGACATGCCCGGCTTCTACGAGCAGTACTTC. The rearrangement links TRBV27 to TRBJ2-7; no definite D call. Germline CDR1 MNHEY, CDR2 SMNVEV (reference sequence). The CDR3 runs 15 residues. Between the trimmed V and J ends, which lost 3 bases and 3 bases, there was a span of 15 bases.

The chain has TRBV7-3 and TRBJ2-3, with TRBD2 matching over 9 bases. V trimming: 5 bases; J trimming: 1 base; junction bases outside the gene matches: 10. CDR1 and CDR2 from the germline V gene are SGHTA and FQGTGA. This CDR3 spans 17 amino acids. The CDR3 loop reads CASSPKGASGGTDTQYF. CDR3 DNA: TGTGCCAGCAGCCCTAAAGGGGCTAGCGGGGGCACAGATACGCAGTATTTT. Combining the CDR3 with reference TRBV7-3 and TRBJ2-3 gives the whole variable domain GAGVSQTPSNKVTEKGKYVELRCDPISGHTALYWYRQSLGQGPEFLIYFQGTGAADDSGLPNDRFFAVRPEGSVSTLKIQRTERGDSAVYLCASSPKGASGGTDTQYFGPGTRLTVL.